This is a list of T cell receptor beta chains from one sample in a study of T cell changes during pregnancy in multiple sclerosis. The method was immunoSEQ multiplex PCR; TCRdb's version includes in-frame clones alone and lacks a portion of them. The sample has 85,000 to 130,000 clones; more than 80% are singletons. The source material was peripheral blood, sampled in the second trimester of pregnancy. The receptors originated from a female donor with multiple sclerosis, enrolled in a pregnancy study. Each CDR3 is given with its conserved first and last residue. D genes are given only for firm matches. Size is stated for part of the rows, as once, few or many counts, or as a class when the clone is expanded.

clone_size	d_call	v_call	j_call	cdr3_aa	cdr3_nt
.	TRBD1	TRBV9	TRBJ2-1	CASSGLFTGGRDEQFF	TGTGCCAGCAGCGGCCTTTTTACAGGGGGCAGGGATGAGCAGTTCTTC
few	TRBD1	TRBV6-1	TRBJ1-2	CASRQTGYGYTF	TGTGCCAGCAGACAGACAGGGTATGGCTACACCTTC
.	.	TRBV6-6	TRBJ2-5	CASSPPRGETQYF	TGTGCCAGCAGCCCGCCGCGGGGAGAGACCCAGTACTTC
.	.	TRBV5-6	TRBJ1-1	CASSLNDRGGTEAFF	TGTGCCAGCAGCCTCAATGACCGGGGGGGTACTGAAGCTTTCTTT
.	.	TRBV5-1	TRBJ1-2	CASSLGGPPNYGYTF	TGCGCCAGCAGCTTGGGCGGTCCTCCCAACTATGGCTACACCTTC
once	.	TRBV7-6	TRBJ1-1	CASSQISVNTEAFF	TGTGCCAGCAGCCAGATCAGCGTGAACACTGAAGCTTTCTTT
.	.	TRBV5-4	TRBJ2-1	CASSFRLVNEQFF	TGTGCCAGCAGCTTCCGACTAGTCAATGAGCAGTTCTTC
.	TRBD2	TRBV9	TRBJ2-2	CASSLLAGGSGELFF	TGTGCCAGCAGCCTTCTAGCGGGGGGATCCGGGGAGCTGTTTTTT
.	.	TRBV11-2	TRBJ2-3	CASSSDSRTQYF	TGTGCCAGCAGCTCGGACAGCCGGACGCAGTATTTT
.	.	TRBV19	TRBJ1-6	CASRQVNNSPLHF	TGTGCCAGTCGACAGGTGAATAATTCACCCCTCCACTTT
.	TRBD1	TRBV4-1	TRBJ1-1	CASSQDQLGQLEAFF	TGCGCCAGCAGCCAAGATCAACTGGGACAGCTTGAAGCTTTCTTT
.	TRBD1	TRBV5-1	TRBJ2-7	CASSYPGGYEQYF	TGCGCCAGCAGCTACCCAGGGGGCTACGAGCAGTACTTC
.	TRBD1	TRBV5-1	TRBJ2-7	CASSLYRGENEQYF	TGCGCCAGCAGCTTGTACAGGGGCGAGAACGAGCAGTACTTC
.	TRBD1	TRBV19	TRBJ2-3	CASSIGTGVSSTDTQYF	TGTGCCAGTAGTATAGGAACAGGGGTCTCTAGCACAGATACGCAGTATTTT
once	TRBD2	TRBV18	TRBJ2-3	CASSPLSLAGTDTQYF	TGTGCCAGCTCACCACTAAGCCTAGCGGGAACAGATACGCAGTATTTT
once	.	TRBV28	TRBJ2-4	CASSLAQGRGNIQYF	TGTGCCAGCAGCTTGGCCCAGGGGAGGGGGAACATTCAGTACTTC
once	.	TRBV28	TRBJ1-4	CASRPPGGAGEKLFF	TGTGCCAGCAGGCCCCCCGGAGGGGCTGGGGAAAAACTGTTTTTT
.	TRBD1	TRBV27	TRBJ1-2	CASRPTGSGYGYTF	TGTGCCAGCAGACCGACAGGGAGTGGCTATGGCTACACCTTC
.	TRBD2	TRBV12-5	TRBJ2-3	CASGSSGRGINTQYF	TGTGCTAGTGGTTCGAGCGGGAGGGGCATAAATACGCAGTATTTT
.	TRBD1	TRBV2	TRBJ2-1	CASSGATGGWNEQFF	TGTGCCAGCAGCGGTGCGACAGGGGGCTGGAATGAGCAGTTCTTC
.	.	TRBV14	TRBJ2-3	CASSQGRGFTDTQYF	TGTGCCAGCAGCCAAGGAAGGGGATTCACAGATACGCAGTATTTT
.	TRBD2	TRBV18	TRBJ2-7	CASTHSGSATEQYF	TGTGCCAGTACGCATAGCGGGAGCGCGACAGAGCAGTACTTC
.	.	TRBV7-9	TRBJ2-1	CASSQTGAPFYNEQFF	TGTGCCAGCAGCCAAACAGGCGCCCCTTTTTACAATGAGCAGTTCTTC
once	.	TRBV5-1	TRBJ1-1	CASSLEAGNTEAFF	TGCGCCAGCAGCTTGGAAGCGGGTAACACTGAAGCTTTCTTT
once	.	TRBV11-2	TRBJ1-2	CASSPGPRDYGYTF	TGTGCCAGCAGCCCCGGCCCCCGGGACTATGGCTACACCTTC
.	TRBD2	TRBV9	TRBJ2-3	CASSLGTSGSTDTQYF	TGTGCCAGCAGCCTAGGGACTAGCGGGAGTACAGATACGCAGTATTTT
.	TRBD1	TRBV27	TRBJ1-6	CASRQIGTGDNSPLHF	TGTGCCAGCAGACAAATAGGGACAGGCGATAATTCACCCCTCCACTTT
.	.	TRBV18	TRBJ1-1	CASSPSENTEAFF	TGTGCCAGCTCACCATCAGAGAACACTGAAGCTTTCTTT
.	.	TRBV19	TRBJ2-7	CASSVGQNSYEQYF	TGTGCCAGTAGTGTTGGACAGAACTCCTACGAGCAGTACTTC
.	.	TRBV6-5	TRBJ1-4	CASSSRGQVGEKLFF	TGTGCCAGCAGTTCCCGAGGGCAGGTCGGTGAAAAACTGTTTTTT
.	.	TRBV19	TRBJ1-3	CASSISISGNTIYF	TGTGCCAGTAGTATTAGCATCTCTGGAAACACCATATATTTT
.	TRBD2	TRBV15	TRBJ2-7	CATSRVGGVSYEQYF	TGTGCCACCAGCAGAGTGGGAGGGGTGTCCTACGAGCAGTACTTC
.	.	TRBV5-1	TRBJ1-2	CASGPSVTSYGYTF	TGCGCCAGCGGGCCCTCTGTTACTAGCTATGGCTACACCTTC
.	TRBD1	TRBV6-5	TRBJ2-6	CASRGQAGANVLTF	TGTGCCAGCAGAGGACAGGCCGGGGCCAACGTCCTGACTTTC
.	TRBD2	TRBV7-6	TRBJ2-1	CASSLVGGGAEEQFF	TGTGCCAGCAGCTTAGTCGGCGGGGGGGCGGAGGAGCAGTTCTTC
.	TRBD2	TRBV7-2	TRBJ2-5	CASSLVATSKETQYF	TGTGCCAGCAGCTTAGTCGCGACTAGCAAGGAGACCCAGTACTTC
.	.	TRBV5-4	TRBJ1-1	CASSPEQNLNTEAFF	TGTGCCAGCAGCCCCGAACAGAACTTGAACACTGAAGCTTTCTTT
.	TRBD1	TRBV27	TRBJ1-5	CASSPTTPDRTNQPQHF	TGTGCCAGCAGCCCTACGACGCCGGACAGGACAAATCAGCCCCAGCATTTT
.	TRBD2	TRBV18	TRBJ2-1	CASSPRTSGYNEQFF	TGTGCCAGCTCACCGAGGACTAGCGGGTACAATGAGCAGTTCTTC
.	TRBD1	TRBV5-8	TRBJ1-1	CASSLVAGGSDGAFF	TGTGCCAGCAGCTTGGTGGCAGGGGGGTCCGATGGGGCTTTCTTT
.	.	TRBV7-2	TRBJ2-1	CASRKQGPQFF	TGTGCCAGCAGAAAACAGGGTCCGCAGTTCTTC
.	.	TRBV5-5	TRBJ1-4	CASSRQLNEKLFF	TGTGCCAGCAGTCGACAGCTTAATGAAAAACTGTTTTTT
.	.	TRBV15	TRBJ2-7	CATSRVKGTYEQYF	TGTGCCACCAGCAGAGTCAAGGGGACCTACGAGCAGTACTTC
.	.	TRBV19	TRBJ1-1	CASSIGQANTEAFF	TGTGCCAGTAGTATTGGGCAGGCGAACACTGAAGCTTTCTTT
.	TRBD1	TRBV7-9	TRBJ1-2	CASSSPGQGRYGYTF	TGTGCCAGCAGCTCTCCCGGACAGGGGAGATATGGCTACACCTTC
once	.	TRBV2	TRBJ1-2	CASSETAQANYGYTF	TGTGCCAGCAGTGAAACGGCCCAGGCGAACTATGGCTACACCTTC
.	.	TRBV29-1	TRBJ1-3	CSVAVGQAYTIYF	TGCAGCGTTGCAGTTGGGCAGGCGTACACCATATATTTT
.	TRBD1	TRBV25-1	TRBJ1-2	CASSETGGDYGYTF	TGTGCCAGCAGTGAGACAGGGGGGGACTATGGCTACACCTTC
.	.	TRBV7-9	TRBJ2-5	CASSLDGAETQYF	TGTGCCAGCAGCTTAGATGGGGCAGAGACCCAGTACTTC
.	.	TRBV27	TRBJ2-1	CASSFFDEQFF	TGTGCCAGCAGTTTTTTCGATGAGCAGTTCTTC
.	TRBD1	TRBV19	TRBJ1-4	CASSTTGVAEKLFF	TGTGCCAGTAGTACGACAGGGGTTGCTGAAAAACTGTTTTTT
.	.	TRBV5-1	TRBJ2-7	CASSLVSIYEQYF	TGCGCCAGCAGCTTGGTGTCTATCTACGAGCAGTACTTC
.	TRBD1	TRBV4-1	TRBJ2-2	CASSQRTGANTGELFF	TGCGCCAGCAGCCAACGGACAGGGGCGAACACCGGGGAGCTGTTTTTT
.	TRBD1	TRBV28	TRBJ1-1	CASSYEGQGIIEAFF	TGTGCCAGCAGTTATGAGGGACAGGGGATTATTGAAGCTTTCTTT
.	.	TRBV5-1	TRBJ2-1	CASSLGGDAYNEQFF	TGCGCCAGCAGCTTGGGCGGAGACGCCTACAATGAGCAGTTCTTC
.	.	TRBV21-1	TRBJ2-2	CASSNLRDTSTRTGELFF	TGTGCCAGCAGCAACCTAAGGGACACCTCGACCCGGACCGGGGAGCTGTTTTTT
.	TRBD1	TRBV5-1	TRBJ1-5	CASSFRRYRGRGSGNQPQHF	TGCGCCAGCAGCTTCCGCCGATACAGGGGCCGGGGCTCGGGCAATCAGCCCCAGCATTTT
.	.	TRBV28	TRBJ1-2	CASSSFFRDTYGYTF	TGTGCCAGCAGTTCTTTTTTCCGGGACACCTATGGCTACACCTTC
.	TRBD2	TRBV5-4	TRBJ2-7	CASSPKGLAGPHEQYF	TGTGCCAGCAGCCCAAAAGGGCTAGCGGGACCCCACGAGCAGTACTTC